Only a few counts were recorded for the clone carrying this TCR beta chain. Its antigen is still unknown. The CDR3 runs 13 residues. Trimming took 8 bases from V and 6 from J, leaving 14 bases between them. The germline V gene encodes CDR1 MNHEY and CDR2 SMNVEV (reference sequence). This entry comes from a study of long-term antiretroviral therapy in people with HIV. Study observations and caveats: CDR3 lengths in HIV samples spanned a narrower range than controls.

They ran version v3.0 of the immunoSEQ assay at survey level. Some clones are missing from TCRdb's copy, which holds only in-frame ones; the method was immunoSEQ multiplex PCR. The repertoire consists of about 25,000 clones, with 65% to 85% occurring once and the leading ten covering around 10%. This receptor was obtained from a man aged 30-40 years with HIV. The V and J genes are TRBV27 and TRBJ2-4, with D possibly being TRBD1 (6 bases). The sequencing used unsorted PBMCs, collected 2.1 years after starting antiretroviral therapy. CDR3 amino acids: CASGTGLGNIQYF. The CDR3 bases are TGTGCCAGCGGAACAGGGTTAGGAAACATTCAGTACTTC.